This TCR beta chain stems from a study of T cells after yellow fever vaccination. In the study overall: Preparation used SMART-Seq v4 Ultra Low Input for the low-cell-number fractions.

The CDR3 contains 15 residues. Germline V gene sequence: CDR1 SGHRS, CDR2 YFSETQ. The trim removed 3 bases at V and 2 bases at J, leaving 7 bases unmatched. This clonotype was recorded many times. Its antigen is unidentified. Regarding the study as a whole: The secondary response peaked faster, at day 5 versus 15, but was weaker. Detected again after the booster were most primary-vaccination clones, at almost 97% CD4 and 88% CD8.

The study made its TCR cDNA through 5'RACE template switching. That step introduced a universal primer site along with UMIs. Via MiXCR, TCRdb re-called the 5' RACE reads, giving one row per CDR3 protein. The sample has 160,000 or so distinct CDR3 sequences; approximately 6.7% are singletons. This sequence was found in a man younger than 35 who received the YFV17D yellow fever vaccine. The chain uses TRBV5-1 and TRBJ2-7; 8 bases map to TRBD1. The specimen was CD4+ T cells sorted from PBMCs, collected 4 to 6 days after the first yellow fever vaccination. The chain's CDR3 is CASSYRTGMTYEQYF. The CDR3 region has the DNA TGCGCCAGCAGCTACAGGACAGGGATGACCTACGAGCAGTACTTC. The entire variable domain, with the rest obtained from reference TRBV5-1 and TRBJ2-7, is as follows: KAGVTQTPRYLIKTRGQQVTLSCSPISGHRSVSWYQQTPGQGLQFLFEYFSETQRNKGNFPGRFSGRQFSNSRSEMNVSTLELGDSALYLCASSYRTGMTYEQYFGPGTRLTVT.